These 11 T cell receptor beta chains share one sample of origin, sequenced in a study of CD8 T cells in Susac syndrome. A quantity of about 0.5 to 1 ug RNA underwent reverse transcription using random hexamers. TCRdb itself ran the immunoSEQ multiplex PCR reads through MiXCR, one entry per CDR3 protein. The table records about 140,000 distinct CDR3 sequences, more than 85% of them present only once. Sequencing was carried out using CD4+ T cells from PBMCs. The receptors here all came from a human donor with Susac syndrome.

The V and J genes are TRBV7-9 and TRBJ1-5; tentatively, D is TRBD1 (5 bases). The CDR3 extends over 12 amino acids. CDR1 and CDR2 from the germline V gene are SEHNR and FQNEAQ (reference sequence). Trimming pared 5 bases from V and 5 bases from J, leaving 7 bases between. CDR3 amino acids: CASSRGDQPQHF. The CDR3 DNA reads TGTGCCAGCAGCCGAGGGGATCAGCCCCAGCATTTT.

The chain has TRBV2 and TRBJ2-1, with TRBD2 identical over 12 bases. There are 14 residues in the CDR3. Per germline, CDR1 SNHLY and CDR2 FYNNEI. After removal of 5 bases from V and 8 bases from J, the junction contained 4 bases not matched to a gene. Written as DNA, the CDR3 is TGTGCCAGCAGTCGGACTAGCGGGATCTATGAGCAGTTCTTC. Encoded protein: CASSRTSGIYEQFF. The whole variable domain, filled in from reference TRBV2 and TRBJ2-1, reads EPEVTQTPSHQVTQMGQEVILRCVPISNHLYFYWYRQILGQKVEFLVSFYNNEISEKSEIFDDQFSVERPDGSNFTLKIRSTKLEDSAMYFCASSRTSGIYEQFFGPGTRLTVL.

The chain links TRBV20-1 to TRBJ2-7; D may be TRBD1 (6 bases). Trimming cost V 3 bases and J 4 bases, with 19 bases left between them. Germline assignment: CDR1 DFQATT and CDR2 SNEGSKA (reference sequence). The CDR3 loop spans 15 amino acids. The CDR3 region is CSASHFYGQRYEQYF. DNA for the CDR3: TGCAGTGCTAGTCATTTCTATGGACAGAGGTACGAGCAGTACTTC.

The V call is TRBV3-1, the J call TRBJ1-1; TRBD1 is a possible D gene (5 bases). The CDR3 contains 13 residues. The V and J ends lost 8 bases and 0 bases respectively, with 10 bases between them. CDR1 is LGHDT and CDR2 is YNNKEL in the germline V gene (reference sequence). Here the CDR3 DNA reads TGTGCCAGCGGGGGGTTTCTGAACACTGAAGCTTTCTTT. This sequence encodes CASGGFLNTEAFF.

The chain is built from TRBV6-5 and TRBJ2-7; D uncertain. This CDR3 region has 14 residues. Per germline, CDR1 MNHEY and CDR2 SVGAGI. Trimming stripped 6 bases from V and 0 bases from J, with 12 bases between. The CDR3 nucleotides are TGTGCCAGCAGGCCGTGGATCAGCTCCTACGAGCAGTACTTC. The encoded protein is CASRPWISSYEQYF.

The V gene is TRBV30, the J gene TRBJ1-5; D not certain. This CDR3 has 14 amino acids. Germline loops: CDR1 GTSNPN, CDR2 SVGIG (reference sequence). V was clipped by 0 bases and J by 4 bases, with 10 bases between them. As DNA, the CDR3 is TGTGCCTGGAGTGTAATGGGTGATAATCAGCCCCAGCATTTT. Protein product: CAWSVMGDNQPQHF.

The chain carries TRBV15 and TRBJ1-5; D unresolved. Per germline, CDR1 LNHNV and CDR2 YYDKDF (reference sequence). V lost 1 base and J 5 bases, leaving 12 bases between the germline ends. CDR3 length: 15 residues. This chain's CDR3 is CATSRAPVQDQPQHF. The CDR3, as DNA: TGTGCCACCAGCAGAGCGCCCGTTCAAGATCAGCCCCAGCATTTT. The entire variable domain, with the rest obtained from reference TRBV15 and TRBJ1-5, is as follows: DAMVIQNPRYQVTQFGKPVTLSCSQTLNHNVMYWYQQKSSQAPKLLFHYYDKDFNNEADTPDNFQSRRPNTSFCFLDIRSPGLGDTAMYLCATSRAPVQDQPQHFGDGTRLSIL.

The chain joins TRBV6-6 to TRBJ2-5; TRBD2 is a possible D gene (6 bases). CDR1 and CDR2 (germline): MNHNY, SVGAGI (reference sequence). The V gene lost 2 bases and the J gene lost 8 bases, with 15 bases spanning the gap. This CDR3 comprises 14 residues. DNA of the CDR3: TGTGCCAGCAGTTACCTTAACCGCGGGGACACCCAGTACTTC. Protein sequence: CASSYLNRGDTQYF.

J is TRBJ2-7 and V is TRBV30; D may be TRBD2 (5 bases). Germline CDR1 GTSNPN, CDR2 SVGIG (reference sequence). CDR3 length: 11 residues. Trimming left V 0 bases short and J 9 bases short, with 9 bases between. The CDR3 DNA is TGTGCCTGGAGTGTTGGGAGCTGGCAGTACTTC. It specifies CAWSVGSWQYF.

The genes are TRBV30 and TRBJ1-1, with D unclear. Per the germline V gene, CDR1 is GTSNPN and CDR2 is SVGIG (reference sequence). V lost 6 bases and J lost 0, with 2 bases in between. The CDR3 totals 10 residues. CDR3 DNA: TGTGCCTGTGTGAACACTGAAGCTTTCTTT. Its protein product is CACVNTEAFF.

The chain carries TRBV12-3 or TRBV12-4 and TRBJ2-3; TRBD1 matches 7 bases. The CDR3 spans 14 residues. With V trimmed by 1 base and J by 4 bases, 2 bases remained unmatched. As DNA, the CDR3 is TGTGCCAGCAGTTTAGGTGGACAGGCAGATACGCAGTATTTT. Translating it yields CASSLGGQADTQYF.